One sample yielded the 11 T cell receptor beta chains listed below, sequenced in a study of cytomegalovirus exposure and HLA in healthy donors. The primer mix had 60 Vbeta and 13 Jbeta primers. Profiled with immunoSEQ multiplex PCR; TCRdb holds only in-frame clones, not every one. The sample consists of hundreds of thousands of clones, under 80% of them appearing once. The sample was PBMCs. These receptors all stem from a female donor in good health and CMV-seronegative.

V gene TRBV4-2 combines with J gene TRBJ2-5; 8 bases are a match to TRBD1. Germline V CDR1 and CDR2: LGHNA, YNFKEQ. V lost 1 base, J lost 2 bases, and 3 bases stayed unmatched. The CDR3 is 15 amino acids. CDR3 in amino acids: CASSQGQGTQETQYF. DNA for the CDR3: TGTGCCAGCAGCCAAGGACAGGGGACGCAAGAGACCCAGTACTTC.

This clone has only a few counts. The V gene is TRBV7-9, the J gene TRBJ2-1; 14 nucleotides align to TRBD2. This CDR3 is built from 17 residues. Trimming at V came to 4 bases and at J to 7 bases, leaving 9 bases not matched to a gene. Germline V gene data show CDR1 as SEHNR and CDR2 as FQNEAQ (reference sequence). CDR3 coding DNA: TGTGCCAGCAGCTCCAGACTAGCGGGAGGGCCTAGGAATGAGCAGTTCTTC. This gives the protein CASSSRLAGGPRNEQFF.

This clone was picked up a small number of times. This chain joins TRBV15 and TRBJ2-6, with TRBD1 matching over 12 bases. Per the germline V gene, CDR1 is LNHNV and CDR2 is YYDKDF (reference sequence). The CDR3 sequence is 18 residues long. V lost 8 bases, J lost 4 bases, and 12 bases stayed unmatched. The CDR3 bases are TGTGCCACCTGTACCGGGACAGGGGGCCTGATGGGGGCCAACGTCCTGACTTTC. It is translated as CATCTGTGGLMGANVLTF.

This rearrangement joins TRBV11-3 to TRBJ1-1, with TRBD1 as a possible D gene (5 bases). The CDR3 spans 14 residues. The germline V gene has CDR1 SGHNT and CDR2 YENEEA. Trimming left V 3 bases short and J 8 bases short, with 16 bases between. The CDR3 DNA sequence: TGTGCCAGCAGCTTGTCCAGGGTTCCAGTCGAAGCTTTCTTT. Protein sequence: CASSLSRVPVEAFF.

The chain joins TRBV5-4 to TRBJ2-5; perhaps TRBD1 as D (5 bases). Germline assignment: CDR1 SGHNT and CDR2 YYREEE (reference sequence). The germline V and J ends were trimmed by 4 bases and 2 bases, with 12 bases remaining between them. The CDR3 extends over 14 amino acids. In DNA form, the CDR3 reads TGTGCCAGCAGCCAGTCCCAGGGACAAGAGACCCAGTACTTC. Its protein is CASSQSQGQETQYF.

This clone was seen a handful of times. One end of the junction varies from germline; a read error may be responsible. The V and J genes are TRBV7-9 and TRBJ1-2, with D perhaps matching TRBD1 (5 bases). This CDR3 has 14 residues. Germline V gene lookup returns CDR1 SEHNR and CDR2 FQNEAQ (reference sequence). CDR3 coding DNA: TGTTCCAGCAGCCCCGGAGGGGAAGGCTATGGCTACACCTTC. This translates into CSSSPGGEGYGYTF.

This clone occurred a few times. The chain uses TRBV7-9 and TRBJ1-1, with a possible D match to TRBD1 (6 bases). This CDR3 is 15 amino acids long. Trimming stripped 1 base from V and 0 bases from J, with 9 bases between. CDR1 SEHNR and CDR2 FQNEAQ come from the germline V gene (reference sequence). The CDR3 region is CASSLGRDMNTEAFF. In DNA form, the CDR3 reads TGTGCCAGCAGCTTAGGCAGGGACATGAACACTGAAGCTTTCTTT.

This clone was seen only a few times. The rearrangement links TRBV27 to TRBJ1-1, with 7 bases that match TRBD1. V dropped 3 bases and J dropped 1; count of bases not matched to a gene: 2. CDR1 and CDR2 (germline): MNHEY, SMNVEV (reference sequence). The CDR3 covers 14 residues. The CDR3 DNA sequence: TGTGCCAGCAGTTTGACAGGGACGAACACTGAAGCTTTCTTT. Protein sequence: CASSLTGTNTEAFF.

This rearrangement joins TRBV7-3 to TRBJ2-1; TRBD1 agrees at 10 bases. This CDR3 comprises 15 residues. The ends lost 1 base at V and 8 bases at J; junction bases unmatched: 5. Germline assignment: CDR1 SGHTA and CDR2 FQGTGA. The CDR3 DNA reads as TGTGCCAGCAGCTTAATCGGACAGGGGGGGGATGAGCAGTTCTTC. Protein: CASSLIGQGGDEQFF.

The rearrangement uses TRBV2 and TRBJ1-2; D gene uncertain. Per the germline V gene, CDR1 is SNHLY and CDR2 is FYNNEI. Trimming removed 1 base from V and 4 bases from J, with 16 bases in between. This CDR3 has 16 amino acids. CDR3 in DNA: TGTGCCAGCAGTGAAGTTCTACTCTCGAGAACCTATGGCTACACCTTC. Protein sequence: CASSEVLLSRTYGYTF.

In the case of this clone: At one end, the junction sequence differs from germline, possibly due to a read error. The rearrangement joins TRBV7-9 to TRBJ2-7; weak D call: TRBD1 (6 bases). The CDR3 is made up of 14 amino acids. The germline V gene encodes CDR1 SEHNR and CDR2 FQNEAQ (reference sequence). In nucleotides, the CDR3 is TGTTCCAGCAGCCCCCCCGGGACACCCTACGAGCAGTACTTC. Translating gives CSSSPPGTPYEQYF. Combining the CDR3 with reference TRBV7-9 and TRBJ2-7 gives the whole variable domain DTGVSQNPRHKITKRGQNVTFRCDPISEHNRLYWYRQTLGQGPEFLTYFQNEAQLEKSRLLSDRFSAERPKGSFSTLEIQRTEQGDSAMYLCSSSPPGTPYEQYFGPGTRLTVT.